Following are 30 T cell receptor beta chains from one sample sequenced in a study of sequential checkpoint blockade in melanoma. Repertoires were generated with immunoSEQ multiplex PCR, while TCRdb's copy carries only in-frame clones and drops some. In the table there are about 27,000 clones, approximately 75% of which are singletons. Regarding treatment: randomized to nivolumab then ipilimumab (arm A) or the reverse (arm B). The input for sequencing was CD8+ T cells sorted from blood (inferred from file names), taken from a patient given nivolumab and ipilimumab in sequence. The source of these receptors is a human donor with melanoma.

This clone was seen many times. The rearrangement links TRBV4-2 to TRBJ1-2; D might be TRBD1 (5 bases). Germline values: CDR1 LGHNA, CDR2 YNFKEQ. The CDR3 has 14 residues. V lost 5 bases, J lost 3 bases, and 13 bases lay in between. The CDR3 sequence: CASSDSGMYYGYTF. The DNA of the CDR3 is TGTGCCAGCAGCGACTCAGGGATGTACTATGGCTACACCTTC.

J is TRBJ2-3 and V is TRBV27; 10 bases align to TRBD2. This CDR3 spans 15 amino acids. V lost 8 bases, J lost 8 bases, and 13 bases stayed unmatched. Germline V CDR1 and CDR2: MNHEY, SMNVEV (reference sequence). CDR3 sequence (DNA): TGTGCCAGCGGCCTACCGCTAGCGGGGGCCTTTACGCAGTATTTT. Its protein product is CASGLPLAGAFTQYF.

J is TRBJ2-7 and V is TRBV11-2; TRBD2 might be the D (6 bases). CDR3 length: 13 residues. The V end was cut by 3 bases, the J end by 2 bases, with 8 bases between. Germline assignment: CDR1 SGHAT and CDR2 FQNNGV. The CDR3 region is CASSFPGAYEQYF. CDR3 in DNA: TGTGCCAGCAGCTTCCCGGGGGCCTACGAGCAGTACTTC.

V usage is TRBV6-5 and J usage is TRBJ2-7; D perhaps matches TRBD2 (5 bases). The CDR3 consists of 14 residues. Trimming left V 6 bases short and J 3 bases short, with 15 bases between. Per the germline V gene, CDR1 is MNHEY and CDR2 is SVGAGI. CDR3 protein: CASRRTYDYYEQYF. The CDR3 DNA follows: TGTGCCAGCAGGCGCACATACGACTACTACGAGCAGTACTTC.

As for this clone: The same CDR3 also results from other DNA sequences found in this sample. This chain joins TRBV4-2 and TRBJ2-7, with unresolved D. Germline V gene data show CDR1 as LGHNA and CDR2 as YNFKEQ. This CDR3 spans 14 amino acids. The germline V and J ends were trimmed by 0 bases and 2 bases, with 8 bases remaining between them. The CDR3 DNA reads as TGTGCCAGCAGCCAAGATAGAGGTACCTACGAGCAGTACTTC. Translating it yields CASSQDRGTYEQYF.

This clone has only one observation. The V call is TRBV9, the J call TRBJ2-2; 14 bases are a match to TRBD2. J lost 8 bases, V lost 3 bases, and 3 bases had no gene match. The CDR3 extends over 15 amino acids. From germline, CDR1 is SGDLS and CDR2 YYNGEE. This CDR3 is CASSDGTSGGGELFF. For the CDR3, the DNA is TGTGCCAGCAGCGACGGGACTAGCGGGGGTGGGGAGCTGTTTTTT.

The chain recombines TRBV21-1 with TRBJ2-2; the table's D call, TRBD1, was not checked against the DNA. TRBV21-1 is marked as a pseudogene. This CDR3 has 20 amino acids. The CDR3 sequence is CASSAKKGTGQISGTGELFF. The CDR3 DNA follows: TGTGCCAGCAGCGCGAAAAAGGGGACAGGTCAAATTTCCGGGACCGGGGAGCTGTTTTTT.

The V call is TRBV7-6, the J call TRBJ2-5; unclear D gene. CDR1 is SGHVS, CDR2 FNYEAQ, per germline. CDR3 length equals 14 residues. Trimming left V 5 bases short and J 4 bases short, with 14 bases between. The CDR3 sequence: CASSQLVELETQYF. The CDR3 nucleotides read TGTGCCAGCAGCCAGCTTGTGGAGCTAGAGACCCAGTACTTC.

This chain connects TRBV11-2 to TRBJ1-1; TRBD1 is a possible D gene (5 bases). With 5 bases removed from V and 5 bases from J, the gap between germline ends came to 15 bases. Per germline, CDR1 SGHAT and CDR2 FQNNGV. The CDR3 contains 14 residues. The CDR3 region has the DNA TGTGCCAGCAGCCTTGCGGGGGGGAGGACTGAAGCTTTCTTT. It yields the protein CASSLAGGRTEAFF. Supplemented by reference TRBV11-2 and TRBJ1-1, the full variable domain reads EAGVAQSPRYKIIEKRQSVAFWCNPISGHATLYWYQQILGQGPKLLIQFQNNGVVDDSQLPKDRFSAERLKGVDSTLKIQPAKLEDSAVYLCASSLAGGRTEAFFGQGTRLTVV.

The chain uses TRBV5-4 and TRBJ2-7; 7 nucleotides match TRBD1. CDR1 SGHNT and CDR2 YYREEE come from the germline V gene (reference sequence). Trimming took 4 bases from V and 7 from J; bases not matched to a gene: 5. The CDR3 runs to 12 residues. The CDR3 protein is CASSLQGWEQYF. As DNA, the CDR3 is TGTGCCAGCAGCCTACAGGGGTGGGAGCAGTACTTC.

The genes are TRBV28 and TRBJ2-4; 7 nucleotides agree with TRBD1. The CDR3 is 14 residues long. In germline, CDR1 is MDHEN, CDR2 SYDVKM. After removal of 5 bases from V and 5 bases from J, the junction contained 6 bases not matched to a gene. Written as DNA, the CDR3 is TGTGCCAGCAGTCCACGGGACAGCCAAAACATTCAGTACTTC. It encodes CASSPRDSQNIQYF.

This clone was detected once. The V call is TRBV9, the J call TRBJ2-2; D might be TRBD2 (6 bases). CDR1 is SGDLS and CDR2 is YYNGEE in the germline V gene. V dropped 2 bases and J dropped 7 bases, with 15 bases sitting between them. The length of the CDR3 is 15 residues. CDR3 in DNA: TGTGCCAGCAGCGTTTGGGCTAGCGAAGACGGGGAGCTGTTTTTT. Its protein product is CASSVWASEDGELFF.

CDR3 bases: TGTGCCAGCTCACACCAGTCCGGGACAGGGGATTATCAGCCCCAGCATTTT. Its protein is CASSHQSGTGDYQPQHF. The chain uses TRBV7-9 and TRBJ1-5, with 10 nucleotides matching TRBD1. Germline lookup yields CDR1 SEHNR and CDR2 FQNEAQ (reference sequence). V lost 8 bases to trimming and J lost 5 bases; unmatched junction nucleotides: 15. This CDR3 spans 17 amino acids.

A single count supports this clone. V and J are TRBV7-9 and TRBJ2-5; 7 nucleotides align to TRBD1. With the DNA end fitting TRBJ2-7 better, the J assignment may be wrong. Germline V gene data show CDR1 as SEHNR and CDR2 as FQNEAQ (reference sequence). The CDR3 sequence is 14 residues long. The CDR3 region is CASTPGTEDYEQYF. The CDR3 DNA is TGTGCCAGCACTCCCGGGACAGAGGACTACGAGCAGTACTTC.

Here the CDR3 reads CASSHRGDSYEQYF. The CDR3 region has the DNA TGTGCCAGCAGCCACCGGGGGGACTCCTACGAGCAGTACTTC. This rearrangement joins TRBV13 to TRBJ2-7; 7 positions agree with TRBD2. The CDR3 runs to 14 residues. The germline V gene encodes CDR1 PRHDT and CDR2 FYEKMQ (reference sequence). The V and J ends lost 5 bases and 0 bases, in that order; junction bases with no gene match: 4.

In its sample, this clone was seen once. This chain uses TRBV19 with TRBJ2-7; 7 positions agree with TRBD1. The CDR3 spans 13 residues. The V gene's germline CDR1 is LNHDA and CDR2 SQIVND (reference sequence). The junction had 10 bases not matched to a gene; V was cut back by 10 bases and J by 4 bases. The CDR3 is CATREGGSYEQYF. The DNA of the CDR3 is TGTGCCACACGAGAAGGGGGCAGTTACGAGCAGTACTTC.

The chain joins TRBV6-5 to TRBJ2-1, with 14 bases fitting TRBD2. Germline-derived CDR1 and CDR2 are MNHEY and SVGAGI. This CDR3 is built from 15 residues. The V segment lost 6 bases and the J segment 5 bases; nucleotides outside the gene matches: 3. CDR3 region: CASRGLAGENNEQFF. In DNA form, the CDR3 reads TGTGCCAGCAGGGGACTAGCGGGGGAAAACAATGAGCAGTTCTTC.

The DNA for the CDR3 is TGTGCCAGCAGCTCCGGGACAGGGCCCTATGGCTACACCTTC. As protein: CASSSGTGPYGYTF. The chain recombines TRBV2 with TRBJ1-2; 9 positions agree with TRBD1. This CDR3 is 14 amino acids long. Unmatched junction bases numbered 6, after V lost 6 bases and J lost 4 bases. Germline V gene sequence: CDR1 SNHLY, CDR2 FYNNEI. The full variable domain, with the rest looked up from reference TRBV2 and TRBJ1-2, is EPEVTQTPSHQVTQMGQEVILRCVPISNHLYFYWYRQILGQKVEFLVSFYNNEISEKSEIFDDQFSVERPDGSNFTLKIRSTKLEDSAMYFCASSSGTGPYGYTFGSGTRLTVV.

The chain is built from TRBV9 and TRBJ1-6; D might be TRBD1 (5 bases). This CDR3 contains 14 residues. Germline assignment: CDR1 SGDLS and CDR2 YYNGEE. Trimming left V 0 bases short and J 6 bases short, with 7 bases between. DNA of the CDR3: TGTGCCAGCAGCGTAGGGACACTTAATTCACCCCTCCACTTT. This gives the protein CASSVGTLNSPLHF.

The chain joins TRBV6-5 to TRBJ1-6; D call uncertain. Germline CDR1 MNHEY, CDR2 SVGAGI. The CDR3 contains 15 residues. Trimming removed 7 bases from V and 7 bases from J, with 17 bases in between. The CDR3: CASTNGVSGNSPLHF. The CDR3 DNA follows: TGTGCCAGCACCAACGGGGTGAGCGGGAATTCACCCCTCCACTTT.

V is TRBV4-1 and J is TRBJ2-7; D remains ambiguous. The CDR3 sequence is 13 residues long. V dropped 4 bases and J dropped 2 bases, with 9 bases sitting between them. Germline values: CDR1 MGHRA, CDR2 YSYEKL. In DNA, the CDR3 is TGCGCCAGCAGCCCCAGTGGGCCCTACGAGCAGTACTTC. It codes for CASSPSGPYEQYF.

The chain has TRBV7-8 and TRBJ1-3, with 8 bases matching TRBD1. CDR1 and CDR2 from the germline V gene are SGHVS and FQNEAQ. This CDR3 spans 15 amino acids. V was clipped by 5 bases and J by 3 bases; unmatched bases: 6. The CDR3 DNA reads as TGTGCCAGCAGCCAAGACAGGGGTCTTGGAAACACCATATATTTT. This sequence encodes CASSQDRGLGNTIYF.

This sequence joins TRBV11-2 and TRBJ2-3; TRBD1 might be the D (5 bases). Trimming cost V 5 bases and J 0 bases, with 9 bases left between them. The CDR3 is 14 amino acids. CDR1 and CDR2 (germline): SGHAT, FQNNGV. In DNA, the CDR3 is TGTGCCAGCAGCAAAGGGGCTAGCACAGATACGCAGTATTTT. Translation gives CASSKGASTDTQYF.

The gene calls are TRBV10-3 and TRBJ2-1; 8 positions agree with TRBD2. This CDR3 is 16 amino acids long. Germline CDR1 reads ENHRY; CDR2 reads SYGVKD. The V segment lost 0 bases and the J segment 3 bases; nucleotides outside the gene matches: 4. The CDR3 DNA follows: TGTGCCATCAGTGAGTCGGCAGCGGGGGTCTACAATGAGCAGTTCTTC. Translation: CAISESAAGVYNEQFF.

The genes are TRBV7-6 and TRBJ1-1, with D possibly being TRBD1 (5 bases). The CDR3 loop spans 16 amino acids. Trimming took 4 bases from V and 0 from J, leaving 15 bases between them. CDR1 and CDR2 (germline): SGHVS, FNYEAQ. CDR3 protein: CASSSDTLGMNTEAFF. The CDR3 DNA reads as TGTGCCAGCAGCTCGGACACCTTAGGGATGAACACTGAAGCTTTCTTT.

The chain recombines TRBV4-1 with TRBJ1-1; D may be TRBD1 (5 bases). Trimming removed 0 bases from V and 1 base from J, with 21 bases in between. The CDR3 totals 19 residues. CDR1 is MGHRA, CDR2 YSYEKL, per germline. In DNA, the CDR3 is TGCGCCAGCAGCCAAGAGGGCAAGCGAGAGACAGTTAAGAACACTGAAGCTTTCTTT. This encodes CASSQEGKRETVKNTEAFF.

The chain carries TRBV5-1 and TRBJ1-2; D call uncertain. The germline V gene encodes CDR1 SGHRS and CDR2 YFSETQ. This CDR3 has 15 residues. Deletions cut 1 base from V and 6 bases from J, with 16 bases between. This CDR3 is CASSLTATLGHGYTF. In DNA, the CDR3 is TGCGCCAGCAGCTTGACAGCCACCTTAGGCCATGGCTACACCTTC.

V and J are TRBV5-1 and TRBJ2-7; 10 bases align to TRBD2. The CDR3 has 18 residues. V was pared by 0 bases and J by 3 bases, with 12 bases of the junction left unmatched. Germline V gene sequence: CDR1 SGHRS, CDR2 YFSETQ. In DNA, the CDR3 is TGCGCCAGCAGCTTGGAGCCCTCTACTAGCGGGGTACTCTACGAGCAGTACTTC. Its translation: CASSLEPSTSGVLYEQYF.

Written as DNA, the CDR3 is TGTGCCAGCCGGACAGAGATCTATGGCTACACCTTC. It yields the protein CASRTEIYGYTF. This chain connects TRBV25-1 to TRBJ1-2; the D gene is possibly TRBD1 (6 bases). V lost 8 bases, J lost 4 bases, and 11 bases lay in between. From germline, CDR1 is MGHDK and CDR2 SYGVNS. The length of the CDR3 is 12 residues.

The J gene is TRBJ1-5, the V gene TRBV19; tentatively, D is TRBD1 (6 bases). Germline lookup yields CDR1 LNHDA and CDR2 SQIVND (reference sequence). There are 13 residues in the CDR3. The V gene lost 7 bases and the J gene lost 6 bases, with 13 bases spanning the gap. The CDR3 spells CASMHRVGQPQHF. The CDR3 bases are TGTGCCAGTATGCACAGGGTAGGTCAGCCCCAGCATTTT.